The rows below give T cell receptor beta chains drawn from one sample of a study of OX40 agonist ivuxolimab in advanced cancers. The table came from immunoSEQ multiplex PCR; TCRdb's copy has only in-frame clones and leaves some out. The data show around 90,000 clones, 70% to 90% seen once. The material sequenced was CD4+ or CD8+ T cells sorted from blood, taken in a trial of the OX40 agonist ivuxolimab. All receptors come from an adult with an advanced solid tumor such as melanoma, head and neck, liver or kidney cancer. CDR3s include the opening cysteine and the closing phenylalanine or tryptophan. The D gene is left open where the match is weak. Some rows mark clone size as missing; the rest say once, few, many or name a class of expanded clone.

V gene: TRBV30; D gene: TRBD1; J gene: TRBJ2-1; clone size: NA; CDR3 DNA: TGTGCCTGGGGTGGGACAGGGGGATACAATGAGCAGTTCTTC; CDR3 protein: CAWGGTGGYNEQFF
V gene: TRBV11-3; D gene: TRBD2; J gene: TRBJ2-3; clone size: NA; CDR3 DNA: TGTGCCAGCCGGGTGGGACTACTTATAGATACGCAGTATTTT; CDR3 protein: CASRVGLLIDTQYF
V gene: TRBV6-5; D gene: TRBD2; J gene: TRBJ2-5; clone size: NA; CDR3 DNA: TGTGCCAGCAGTTCGGGACTAGGGGCCAAGACCCAGTACTTC; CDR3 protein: CASSSGLGAKTQYF
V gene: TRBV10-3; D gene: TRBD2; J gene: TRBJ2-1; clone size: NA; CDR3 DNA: TGTGCCATCAGTGAGTCGCAGGTCGGACTAGCGGGAGGTCGTTACAATGAGCAGTTCTTC; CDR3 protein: CAISESQVGLAGGRYNEQFF
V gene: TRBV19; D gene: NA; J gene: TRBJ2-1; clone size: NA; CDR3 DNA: TGTGCCAGTAGTATTGGGCAGGGAATAATTAGCGACAATGAGCAGTTCTTC; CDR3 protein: CASSIGQGIISDNEQFF
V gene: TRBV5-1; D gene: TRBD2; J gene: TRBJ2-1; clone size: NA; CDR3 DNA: TGCGCCAGCAGTCCGCCGGGACTAGTCAATGAGCAGTTCTTC; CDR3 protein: CASSPPGLVNEQFF
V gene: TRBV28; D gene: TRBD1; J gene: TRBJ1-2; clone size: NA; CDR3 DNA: TGTGCCAGCAGTTTCTCTACAGAGGGGGCCAACTATGGCTACACCTTC; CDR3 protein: CASSFSTEGANYGYTF
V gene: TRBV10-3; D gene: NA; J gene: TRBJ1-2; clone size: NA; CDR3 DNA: TGTGCCATCAGTGAGGGGCTCGATCATGGCTACACCTTC; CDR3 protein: CAISEGLDHGYTF
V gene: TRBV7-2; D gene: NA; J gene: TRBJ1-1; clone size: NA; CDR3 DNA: TGTGCCAGCAGCTTAGGAACGGCGAACACTGAAGCTTTCTTT; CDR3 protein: CASSLGTANTEAFF
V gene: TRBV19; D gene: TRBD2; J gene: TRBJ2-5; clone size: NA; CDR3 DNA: TGTGCCAGTAGTGAAACTAGCGGTCAAGAGACCCAGTACTTC; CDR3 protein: CASSETSGQETQYF
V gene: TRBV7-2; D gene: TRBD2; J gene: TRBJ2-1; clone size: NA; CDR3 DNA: TGTGCCAGCAGCTTAGGTACTAGCGGGAGGGGTGAGCAGTTCTTC; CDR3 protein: CASSLGTSGRGEQFF
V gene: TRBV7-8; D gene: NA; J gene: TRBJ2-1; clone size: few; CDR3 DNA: TGTGCCAGCAGCTTAGCAGAGGGGGACTACAAGAATGAGCAGTTCTTC; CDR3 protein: CASSLAEGDYKNEQFF
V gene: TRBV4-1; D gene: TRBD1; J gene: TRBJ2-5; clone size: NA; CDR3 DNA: TGCGCCAGCAGCTTCCAGGGGGAAGGGGGAGAGACCCAGTACTTC; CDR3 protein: CASSFQGEGGETQYF
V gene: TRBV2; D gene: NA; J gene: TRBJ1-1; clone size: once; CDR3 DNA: TGTGCCAGCAATCTTGAGGGAACCGTGAACACTGAAGCTTTCTTT; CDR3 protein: CASNLEGTVNTEAFF
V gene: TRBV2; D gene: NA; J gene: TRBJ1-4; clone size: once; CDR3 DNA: TGTGCCAGCAGTGTGATGCGGTCAACTAATGAAAAACTGTTTTTT; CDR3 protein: CASSVMRSTNEKLFF
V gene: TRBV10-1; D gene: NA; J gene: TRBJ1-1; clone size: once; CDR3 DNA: TGCGCCAGCAGTGATTCAGGGGTCACTGAAGCTTTCTTT; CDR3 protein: CASSDSGVTEAFF
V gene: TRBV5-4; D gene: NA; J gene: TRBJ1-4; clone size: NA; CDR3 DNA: TGTGCCAGCAGCTTGGCTGGAGATTCTAATGAAAAACTGTTTTTT; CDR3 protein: CASSLAGDSNEKLFF
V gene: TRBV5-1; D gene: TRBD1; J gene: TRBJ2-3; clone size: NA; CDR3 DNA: TGCGCCAGCAGCCCGGAGAACAGGGGAATAGATACGCAGTATTTT; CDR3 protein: CASSPENRGIDTQYF
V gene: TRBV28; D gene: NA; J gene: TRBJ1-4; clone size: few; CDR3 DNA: TGTGCCACAGAATCCGGGCCACGGGTACCTGCAACTAATGAAAAACTGTTTTTT; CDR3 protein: CATESGPRVPATNEKLFF
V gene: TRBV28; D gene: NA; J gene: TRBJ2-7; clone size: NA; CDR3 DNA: TGTGCCAGCAGCCCAGGGGGGGGCCAACTCTACGAGCAGTACTTC; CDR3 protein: CASSPGGGQLYEQYF
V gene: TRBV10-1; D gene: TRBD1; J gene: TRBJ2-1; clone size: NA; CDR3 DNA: TGCGCCAGCAGTGAGGCAGACAGGGAGAATGAGCAGTTCTTC; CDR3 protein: CASSEADRENEQFF
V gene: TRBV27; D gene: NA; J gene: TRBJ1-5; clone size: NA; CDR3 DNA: TGTGCCAGCAGTTTATCCCTTGGGAGCAATCAGCCCCAGCATTTT; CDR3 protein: CASSLSLGSNQPQHF
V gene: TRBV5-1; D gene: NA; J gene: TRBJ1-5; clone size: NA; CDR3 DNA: TGCGCCAGCGCCCGGGACTCCAATCAGCCCCAGCATTTT; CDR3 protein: CASARDSNQPQHF
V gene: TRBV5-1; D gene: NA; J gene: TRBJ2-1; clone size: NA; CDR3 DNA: TGCGCCAGCAGCTTGGGGTCGAACCTAGATGAGCAGTTCTTC; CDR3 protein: CASSLGSNLDEQFF
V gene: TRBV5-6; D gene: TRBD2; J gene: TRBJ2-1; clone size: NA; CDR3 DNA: TGTGCCAGCAGTGCCCTCGGTAGCGGGAGTGTAAATGAGCAGTTCTTC; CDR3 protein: CASSALGSGSVNEQFF
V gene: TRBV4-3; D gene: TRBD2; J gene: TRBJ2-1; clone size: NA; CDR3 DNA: TGCGCCAGCAGCCAAGCGGGACTAGCGCAAAATGAGCAGTTCTTC; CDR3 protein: CASSQAGLAQNEQFF
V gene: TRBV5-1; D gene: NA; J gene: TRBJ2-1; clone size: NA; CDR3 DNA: TGCGCCAGCAGCTTGGCCGGGAGACCCAATGAGCAGTTCTTC; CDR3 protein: CASSLAGRPNEQFF
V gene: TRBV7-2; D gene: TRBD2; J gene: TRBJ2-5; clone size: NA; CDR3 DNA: TGTGCCAGCAGCTTAGCGGGAGGGCGAGAGACCCAGTACTTC; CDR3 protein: CASSLAGGRETQYF
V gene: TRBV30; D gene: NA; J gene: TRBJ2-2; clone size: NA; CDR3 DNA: TGTGCCGGTAGCGGTCCGAACACCGGGGAGCTGTTTTTT; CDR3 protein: CAGSGPNTGELFF
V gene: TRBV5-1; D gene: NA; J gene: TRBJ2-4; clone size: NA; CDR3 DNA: TGCGCCAGCAGCTTGATCCAGGGAGCCAAAAACATTCAGTACTTC; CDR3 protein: CASSLIQGAKNIQYF
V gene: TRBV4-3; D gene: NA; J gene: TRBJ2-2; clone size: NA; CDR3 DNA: TGCGCCAGCAGCGAGGGTCAGGAGGACACCGGGGAGCTGTTTTTT; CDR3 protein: CASSEGQEDTGELFF
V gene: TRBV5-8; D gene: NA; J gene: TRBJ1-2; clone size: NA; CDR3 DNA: TGTGCCAGCAGCCCGACAGGACTCTATGGCTACACCTTC; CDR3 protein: CASSPTGLYGYTF
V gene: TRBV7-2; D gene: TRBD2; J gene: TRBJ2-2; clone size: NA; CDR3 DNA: TGTGCCAGCAGCTTGGCGGGAGATACCGGGGAGCTGTTTTTT; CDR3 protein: CASSLAGDTGELFF
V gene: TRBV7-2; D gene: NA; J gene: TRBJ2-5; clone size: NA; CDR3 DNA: TGTGCCAGCAGCTTAGAGCCGGGGGCGACCCAGTACTTC; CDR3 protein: CASSLEPGATQYF
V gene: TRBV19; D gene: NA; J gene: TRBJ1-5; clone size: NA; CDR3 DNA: TGTGCCAGTAGTACTACGGACAGTTATAGCAATCAGCCCCAGCATTTT; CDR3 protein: CASSTTDSYSNQPQHF
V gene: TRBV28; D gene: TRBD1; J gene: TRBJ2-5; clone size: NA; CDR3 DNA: TGTGCCAGCAGCGCCCCGGGACAGGGGGGAGGGGAGACCCAGTACTTC; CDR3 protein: CASSAPGQGGGETQYF
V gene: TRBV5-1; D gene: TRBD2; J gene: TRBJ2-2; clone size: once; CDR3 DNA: TGCGCCAGCAGCTCCCAACCAACCGGGACTACTTACACCGGGGAGCTGTTTTTT; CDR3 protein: CASSSQPTGTTYTGELFF
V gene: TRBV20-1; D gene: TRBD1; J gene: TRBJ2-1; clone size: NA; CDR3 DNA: TGCAGTGCTAGAGAGGACAGGGAGCAGTTCTTC; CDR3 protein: CSAREDREQFF
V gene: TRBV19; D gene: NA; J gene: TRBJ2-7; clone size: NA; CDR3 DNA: TGTGCCAGTAGTATTTTTCGGGGCGGCGAGCAGTACTTC; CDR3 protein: CASSIFRGGEQYF
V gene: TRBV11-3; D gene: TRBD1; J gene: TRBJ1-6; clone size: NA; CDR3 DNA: TGTGCCAGCAGCTTAGGACAGGGAAATTCACCCCTCCACTTT; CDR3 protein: CASSLGQGNSPLHF
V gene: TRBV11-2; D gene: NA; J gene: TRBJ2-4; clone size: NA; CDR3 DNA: TGTGCCAGCAGCTTAGACGCCATAGCCAAAAACATTCAGTACTTC; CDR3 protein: CASSLDAIAKNIQYF
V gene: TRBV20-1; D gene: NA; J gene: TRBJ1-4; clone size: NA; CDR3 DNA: TGCAGTGCTTACGGGGCTGAAAAACTGTTTTTT; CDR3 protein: CSAYGAEKLFF
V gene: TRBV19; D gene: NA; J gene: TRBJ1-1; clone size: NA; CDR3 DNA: TGTGCCAGTAGCGAACCGGGACGGCCGAACACTGAAGCTTTCTTT; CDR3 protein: CASSEPGRPNTEAFF
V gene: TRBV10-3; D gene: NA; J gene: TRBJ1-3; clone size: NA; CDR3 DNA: TGTGCCATCGGGGAGGGGGAAGGAAACACCATATATTTT; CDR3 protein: CAIGEGEGNTIYF